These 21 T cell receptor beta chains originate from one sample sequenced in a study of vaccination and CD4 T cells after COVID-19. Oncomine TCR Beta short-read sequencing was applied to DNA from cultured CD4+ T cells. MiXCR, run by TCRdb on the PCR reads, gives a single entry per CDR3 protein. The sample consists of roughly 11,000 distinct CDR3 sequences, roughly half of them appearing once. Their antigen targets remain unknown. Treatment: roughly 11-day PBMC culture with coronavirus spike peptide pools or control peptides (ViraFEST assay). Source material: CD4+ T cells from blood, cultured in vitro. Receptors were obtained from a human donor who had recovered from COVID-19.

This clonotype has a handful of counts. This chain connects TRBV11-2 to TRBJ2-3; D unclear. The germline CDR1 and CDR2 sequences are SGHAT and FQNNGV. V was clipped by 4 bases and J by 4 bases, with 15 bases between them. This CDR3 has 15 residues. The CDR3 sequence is CASSSVRIGPDTQYF. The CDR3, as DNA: TGTGCCAGCAGCTCAGTAAGAATAGGGCCAGATACGCAGTATTTT. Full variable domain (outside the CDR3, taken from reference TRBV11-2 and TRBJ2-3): EAGVAQSPRYKIIEKRQSVAFWCNPISGHATLYWYQQILGQGPKLLIQFQNNGVVDDSQLPKDRFSAERLKGVDSTLKIQPAKLEDSAVYLCASSSVRIGPDTQYFGPGTRLTVL.

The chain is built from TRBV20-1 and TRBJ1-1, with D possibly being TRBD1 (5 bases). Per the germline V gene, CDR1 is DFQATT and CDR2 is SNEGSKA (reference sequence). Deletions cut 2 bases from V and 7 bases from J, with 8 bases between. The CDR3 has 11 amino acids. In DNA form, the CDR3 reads TGCAGTGCTAGAATCCAGGGTGAAGCTTTCTTT. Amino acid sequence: CSARIQGEAFF.

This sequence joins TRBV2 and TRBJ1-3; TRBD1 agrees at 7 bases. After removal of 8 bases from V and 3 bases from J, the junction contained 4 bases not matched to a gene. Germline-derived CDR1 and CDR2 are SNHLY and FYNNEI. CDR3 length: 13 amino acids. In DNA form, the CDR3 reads TGTGCCAGCGCGACAGGGAATGGAAACACCATATATTTT. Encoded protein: CASATGNGNTIYF. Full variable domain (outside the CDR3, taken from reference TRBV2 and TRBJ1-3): EPEVTQTPSHQVTQMGQEVILRCVPISNHLYFYWYRQILGQKVEFLVSFYNNEISEKSEIFDDQFSVERPDGSNFTLKIRSTKLEDSAMYFCASATGNGNTIYFGEGSWLTVV.

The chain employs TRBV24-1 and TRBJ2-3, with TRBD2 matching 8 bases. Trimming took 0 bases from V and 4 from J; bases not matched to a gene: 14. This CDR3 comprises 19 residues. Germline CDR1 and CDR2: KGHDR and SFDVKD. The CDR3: CATSDLFGSPAGASDTQYF. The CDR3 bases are TGTGCCACCAGTGATTTGTTCGGGAGTCCAGCGGGGGCCTCAGATACGCAGTATTTT.

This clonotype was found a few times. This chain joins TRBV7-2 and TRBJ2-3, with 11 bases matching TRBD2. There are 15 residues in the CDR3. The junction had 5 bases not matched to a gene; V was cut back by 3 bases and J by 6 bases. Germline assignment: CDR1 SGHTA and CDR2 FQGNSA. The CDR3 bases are TGTGCCAGCAGCTTTAGCGGGGGGGCCATCGATACGCAGTATTTT. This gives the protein CASSFSGGAIDTQYF. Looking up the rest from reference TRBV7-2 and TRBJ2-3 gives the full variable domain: GAGVSQSPSNKVTEKGKDVELRCDPISGHTALYWYRQSLGQGLEFLIYFQGNSAPDKSGLPSDRFSAERTGGSVSTLTIQRTQQEDSAVYLCASSFSGGAIDTQYFGPGTRLTVL.

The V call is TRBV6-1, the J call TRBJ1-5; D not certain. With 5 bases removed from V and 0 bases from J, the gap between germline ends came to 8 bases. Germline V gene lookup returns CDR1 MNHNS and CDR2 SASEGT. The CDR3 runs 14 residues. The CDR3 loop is CASSTRYSNQPQHF. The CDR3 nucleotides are TGTGCCAGCAGTACACGTTATAGCAATCAGCCCCAGCATTTT.

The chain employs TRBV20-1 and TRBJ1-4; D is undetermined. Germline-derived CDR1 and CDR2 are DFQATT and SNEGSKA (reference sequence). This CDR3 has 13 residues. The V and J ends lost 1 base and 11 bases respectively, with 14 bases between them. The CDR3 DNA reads TGCAGTGCTAGAGCGTACGGAATTCCGAAACTGTTTTTT. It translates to CSARAYGIPKLFF.

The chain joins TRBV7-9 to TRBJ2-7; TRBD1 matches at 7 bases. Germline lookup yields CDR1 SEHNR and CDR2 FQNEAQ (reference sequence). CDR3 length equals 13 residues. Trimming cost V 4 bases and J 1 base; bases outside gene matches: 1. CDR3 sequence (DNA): TGTGCCAGCAGCTCGGACAGGTCCTACGAGCAGTACTTC. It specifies CASSSDRSYEQYF.

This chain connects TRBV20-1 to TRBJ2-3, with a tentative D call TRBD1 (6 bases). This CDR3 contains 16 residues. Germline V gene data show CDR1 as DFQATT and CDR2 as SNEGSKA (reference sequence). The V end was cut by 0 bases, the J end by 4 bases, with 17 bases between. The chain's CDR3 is CSARDAHRESADTQYF. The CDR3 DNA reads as TGCAGTGCTAGAGACGCTCACAGGGAATCGGCAGATACGCAGTATTTT.

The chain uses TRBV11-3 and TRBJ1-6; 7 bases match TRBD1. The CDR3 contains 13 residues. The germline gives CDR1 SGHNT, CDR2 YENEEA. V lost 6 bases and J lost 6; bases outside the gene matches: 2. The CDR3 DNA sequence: TGTGCCAGCAGAGACAGGGTTAATTCACCCCTCCACTTT. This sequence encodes CASRDRVNSPLHF.

CDR3 protein: CATGTAAPEAFF. As DNA, the CDR3 is TGTGCCACCGGGACTGCAGCTCCTGAAGCTTTCTTT. The rearrangement uses TRBV10-3 and TRBJ1-1; maybe TRBD1 (5 bases). The CDR3 runs 12 residues. Trimming cost V 10 bases and J 6 bases, with 15 bases left between them. Germline V CDR1 and CDR2: ENHRY, SYGVKD.

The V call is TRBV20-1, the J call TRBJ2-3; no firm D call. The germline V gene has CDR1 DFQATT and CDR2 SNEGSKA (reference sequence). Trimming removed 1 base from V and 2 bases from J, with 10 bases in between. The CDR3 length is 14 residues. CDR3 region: CSARATALTDTQYF. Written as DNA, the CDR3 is TGCAGTGCTAGAGCCACAGCTCTCACAGATACGCAGTATTTT.

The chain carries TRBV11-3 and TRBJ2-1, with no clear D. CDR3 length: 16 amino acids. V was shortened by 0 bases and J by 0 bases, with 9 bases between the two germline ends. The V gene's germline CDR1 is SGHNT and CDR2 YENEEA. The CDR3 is CASSLDSASSYNEQFF. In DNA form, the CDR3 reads TGTGCCAGCAGCTTAGACTCTGCAAGCTCCTACAATGAGCAGTTCTTC.

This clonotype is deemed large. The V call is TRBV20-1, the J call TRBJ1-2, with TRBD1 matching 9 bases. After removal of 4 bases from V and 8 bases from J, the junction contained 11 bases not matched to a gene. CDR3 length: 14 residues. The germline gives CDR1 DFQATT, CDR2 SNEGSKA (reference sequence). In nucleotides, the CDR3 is TGCAGTGCTAAGCAAACAGGGGGCGCACAAGGCTACACCTTC. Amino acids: CSAKQTGGAQGYTF.

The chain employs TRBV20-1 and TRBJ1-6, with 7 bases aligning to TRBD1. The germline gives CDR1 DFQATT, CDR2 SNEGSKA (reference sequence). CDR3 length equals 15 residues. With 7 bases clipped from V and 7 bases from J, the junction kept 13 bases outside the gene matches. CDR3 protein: CSDSGSGTENSPLHF. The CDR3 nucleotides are TGCAGTGATAGTGGGTCCGGGACAGAGAATTCACCCCTCCACTTT.

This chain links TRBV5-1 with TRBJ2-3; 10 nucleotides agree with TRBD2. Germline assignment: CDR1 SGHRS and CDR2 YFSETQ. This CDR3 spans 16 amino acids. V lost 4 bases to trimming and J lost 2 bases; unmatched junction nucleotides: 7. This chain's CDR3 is CASSDPSGGVTDTQYF. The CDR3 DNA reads TGCGCCAGCAGCGATCCGAGCGGGGGGGTCACAGATACGCAGTATTTT.

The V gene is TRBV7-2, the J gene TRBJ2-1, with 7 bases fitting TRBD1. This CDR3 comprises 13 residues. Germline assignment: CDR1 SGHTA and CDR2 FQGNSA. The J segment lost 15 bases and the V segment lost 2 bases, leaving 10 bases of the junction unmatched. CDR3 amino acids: CASSLQGESKGFF. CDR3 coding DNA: TGTGCCAGCAGCTTACAGGGGGAATCAAAGGGGTTCTTC.

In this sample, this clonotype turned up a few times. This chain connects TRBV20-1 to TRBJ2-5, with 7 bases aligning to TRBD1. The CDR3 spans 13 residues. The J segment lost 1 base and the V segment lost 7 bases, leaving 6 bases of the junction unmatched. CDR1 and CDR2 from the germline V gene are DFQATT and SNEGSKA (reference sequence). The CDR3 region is CSGHGTAQETQYF. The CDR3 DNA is TGCAGTGGTCATGGGACAGCCCAAGAGACCCAGTACTTC.

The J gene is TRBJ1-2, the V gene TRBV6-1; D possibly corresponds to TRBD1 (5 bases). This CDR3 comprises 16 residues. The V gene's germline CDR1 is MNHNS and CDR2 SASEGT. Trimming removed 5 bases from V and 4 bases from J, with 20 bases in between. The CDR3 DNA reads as TGTGCCAGCAGTCCCCTGGGAAGGGGCAGAGTCTATGGCTACACCTTC. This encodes CASSPLGRGRVYGYTF.

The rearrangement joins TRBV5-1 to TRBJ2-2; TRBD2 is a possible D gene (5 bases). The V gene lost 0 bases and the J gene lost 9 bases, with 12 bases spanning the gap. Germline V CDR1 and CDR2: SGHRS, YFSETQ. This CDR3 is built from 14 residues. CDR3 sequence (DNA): TGCGCCAGCAGCTTGGGGACTGAAGGGCGGGAGCTGTTTTTT. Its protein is CASSLGTEGRELFF.

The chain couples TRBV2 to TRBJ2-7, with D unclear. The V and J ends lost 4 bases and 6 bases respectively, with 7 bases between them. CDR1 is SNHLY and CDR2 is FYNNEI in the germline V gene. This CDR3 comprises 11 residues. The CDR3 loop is CASSVDREQYF. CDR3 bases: TGTGCCAGCAGTGTTGATCGCGAGCAGTACTTC.